This entry describes one TCR beta chain. This sample was included in a study of T cell responses to AZD1222 COVID-19 vaccine. V lost 3 bases and J lost 8, with 10 bases in between. The CDR3 has 12 residues. Germline loops: CDR1 MNHNS, CDR2 SASEGT. Some clones are missing from TCRdb's copy, which holds only in-frame ones; the method was immunoSEQ multiplex PCR. The repertoire has roughly 250,000 clones, approximately 93% of them found once; the top ten carry roughly 0.51%. The sequencing here drew on peripheral blood, taken on day 0 of AZD1222 vaccination. This receptor was identified in an adult in good health. The genes are TRBV6-1 and TRBJ1-2; D ambiguous. The CDR3: CASSDRRFGYTF. The CDR3 region has the DNA TGTGCCAGCAGTGATAGGAGGTTCGGCTACACCTTC.